This T cell receptor (beta chain) was identified in a study of blood T cell repertoires in COVID-19. Study summary: Whether acute or convalescent, the COVID-19 samples came from the United States, Italy and Spain.

CDR3 length: 15 amino acids. Germline V gene sequence: CDR1 MGHDK, CDR2 SYGVNS. Trimming left V 2 bases short and J 5 bases short, with 12 bases between. Assay used: immunoSEQ multiplex PCR; TCRdb lists only in-frame clones, some missing. The sample includes under 250,000 clones, more than 70% of them seen just once. The Seattle site enrolled patients during active infection and followed them longitudinally. The TCR sequence derives from a woman aged 25 to 39 with COVID-19, enrolled during active disease. The chain is built from TRBV25-1 and TRBJ1-4; possibly TRBD1 for D (5 bases). The sequenced material came from peripheral blood. CDR3 sequence (DNA): TGTGCCAGCAGTGAAATGCAGGGCCCGAATGAAAAACTGTTTTTT. This sequence encodes CASSEMQGPNEKLFF. Supplemented by reference TRBV25-1 and TRBJ1-4, the full variable domain reads EADIYQTPRYLVIGTGKKITLECSQTMGHDKMYWYQQDPGMELHLIHYSYGVNSTEKGDLSSESTVSRIRTEHFPLTLESARPSHTSQYLCASSEMQGPNEKLFFGSGTQLSVL.